Listed below are T cell receptor beta chains from one sample, sequenced in a study of OX40 agonist ivuxolimab in advanced cancers. Here immunoSEQ multiplex PCR was the method, and the copy in TCRdb shows in-frame clones only, minus some. The data contain tens of thousands of clones, roughly nine tenths of them singletons. The sequencing used CD4+ or CD8+ T cells sorted from blood, collected in a trial of the OX40 agonist ivuxolimab. These receptors originate from an adult with an advanced solid tumor such as melanoma, head and neck, liver or kidney cancer. Both conserved end residues are part of each CDR3. A D gene is named only where the DNA matches it firmly. Expanded clones are given a class, and other clones once, few, many or no size at all.

DNA,CDR3,J,V,D,size
TGTGCCAGGCTACATTGGCATCATCAGCCCCAGCATTTT,CARLHWHHQPQHF,TRBJ1-5,TRBV21-1,NA,NA
TGTGCCAGCAGTCAGACAGAGTCTGGGGCCAACGTCCTGACTTTC,CASSQTESGANVLTF,TRBJ2-6,TRBV2,NA,NA
TGTGCCAGCAGCGCCGGGACAGGGCTTGGGGCCAACGTCCTGACTTTC,CASSAGTGLGANVLTF,TRBJ2-6,TRBV9,TRBD1,NA
TGCGCCAGCAGCTTTAGCGGGTCACACTTCTTAGATACGCAGTATTTT,CASSFSGSHFLDTQYF,TRBJ2-3,TRBV5-1,TRBD2,once
TGTGCCAGCAGCGCGACAGGGTATTCCTTCGCGAACACCGGGGAGCTGTTTTTT,CASSATGYSFANTGELFF,TRBJ2-2,TRBV5-4,TRBD1,once
TGTGCCAGCAGCTCCGCCTACGAGCAGTACTTC,CASSSAYEQYF,TRBJ2-7,TRBV7-2,NA,NA
TGTGCCAGCAGCCCAGGGACTAGCGGGGGGGAGACCCAGTACTTC,CASSPGTSGGETQYF,TRBJ2-5,TRBV9,TRBD2,few
TGTGCCAGCTCAACTAGCGGGAGCGACACCGGGGAGCTGTTTTTT,CASSTSGSDTGELFF,TRBJ2-2,TRBV18,TRBD2,NA
TGTGCCAGCAGTTACCCCACAGGGGACACAGATACGCAGTATTTT,CASSYPTGDTDTQYF,TRBJ2-3,TRBV6-6,TRBD1,few
TGTGCCAGTAGTACCACTTTACAACCCGACAGTGAAGCTTTCTTT,CASSTTLQPDSEAFF,TRBJ1-1,TRBV19,NA,NA
TGTGCCAGCAGCTTAGGGGCGGGGAGATTGAATCAGCCCCAGCATTTT,CASSLGAGRLNQPQHF,TRBJ1-5,TRBV7-9,NA,once
TGTGCCAGCAGCTTAACCGCGAACACCGGGGAGCTGTTTTTT,CASSLTANTGELFF,TRBJ2-2,TRBV7-3,NA,NA